One sample yielded the 17 T cell receptor beta chains listed below, sequenced in a study of blood T cell repertoires in COVID-19. Clones were sequenced by immunoSEQ multiplex PCR, and TCRdb holds only the in-frame ones, with some missing. The table has approximately 56,000 clones, around 81% seen once; the top ten hold roughly a quarter. Sample: peripheral blood. These receptors came from a woman of 80 years or more with COVID-19, enrolled during active disease.

The chain recombines TRBV6-2 or TRBV6-3 with TRBJ2-3; D is possibly TRBD2 (5 bases). This CDR3 comprises 14 residues. Per the germline V gene, CDR1 is MNHEY and CDR2 is SVGEGT. V was clipped by 2 bases and J by 3 bases, with 9 bases between them. CDR3 amino acids: CASSYTGLTDTQYF. CDR3 coding DNA: TGTGCCAGCAGTTACACGGGATTGACAGATACGCAGTATTTT.

The chain employs TRBV6-1 and TRBJ1-2; D is uncertain. Germline V gene data show CDR1 as MNHNS and CDR2 as SASEGT. Trimming took off 1 base at V and 7 bases at J, with 10 bases between the two ends. This CDR3 is built from 13 residues. CDR3 protein: CASSEGGRAGYTF. Here the CDR3 DNA reads TGTGCCAGCAGTGAAGGAGGGAGGGCTGGCTACACCTTC.

The chain combines TRBV7-9 with TRBJ2-1; D unresolved. Between the trimmed V and J ends, which lost 5 bases and 6 bases, there was a span of 14 bases. Germline V gene sequence: CDR1 SEHNR, CDR2 FQNEAQ (reference sequence). The CDR3 is 14 amino acids. DNA for the CDR3: TGTGCCAGCAGCGGGCCCCCTGACCCCAATGAGCAGTTCTTC. Translated: CASSGPPDPNEQFF.

CDR3 residues: CASSLGWGVKREQFF. CDR3 in DNA: TGTGCCAGCAGTCTTGGGTGGGGGGTTAAGCGTGAGCAGTTCTTC. J is TRBJ2-1 and V is TRBV27; weak D call: TRBD2 (6 bases). The CDR3 extends over 15 amino acids. Trimming removed 5 bases at V and 9 bases at J, with 20 bases between. Germline-derived CDR1 and CDR2 are MNHEY and SMNVEV (reference sequence).

The chain has TRBV25-1 and TRBJ2-5, with a possible D match to TRBD2 (6 bases). CDR3 length: 14 amino acids. The V end was cut by 4 bases, the J end by 5 bases, with 14 bases between. CDR1 is MGHDK and CDR2 is SYGVNS in the germline V gene. CDR3 protein: CASSGRGGRETQYF. For the CDR3, the DNA is TGTGCCAGCAGTGGAAGAGGAGGGAGGGAGACCCAGTACTTC.

This chain uses TRBV5-1 with TRBJ2-6, with 10 bases aligning to TRBD1. This CDR3 is built from 18 residues. V lost 0 bases, J lost 0 bases, and 3 bases stayed unmatched. CDR1 is SGHRS, CDR2 YFSETQ, per germline. DNA of the CDR3: TGCGCCAGCAGCTTGGGACAGGGGGCTAACTCTGGGGCCAACGTCCTGACTTTC. This translates into CASSLGQGANSGANVLTF.

As regards this clone: This CDR3 is also generated by other DNA sequences in the sample. V and J are TRBV27 and TRBJ1-5; no clear D. The CDR3 sequence is 13 residues long. The V end lost 3 bases, the J end lost 4 bases, and 7 bases lay between the germline ends. Germline values: CDR1 MNHEY, CDR2 SMNVEV (reference sequence). The CDR3 sequence is CASSLSLNQPQHF. The CDR3 DNA follows: TGTGCCAGCAGTTTGTCCCTTAATCAGCCCCAGCATTTT.

This rearrangement joins TRBV5-1 to TRBJ1-3, with D maybe TRBD1 (5 bases). Germline V CDR1 and CDR2: SGHRS, YFSETQ. V lost 3 bases and J 7 bases, leaving 20 bases between the germline ends. CDR3 length: 16 amino acids. Here the CDR3 reads CASSWDGAKRGNTIYF. The CDR3 DNA is TGCGCCAGCAGCTGGGACGGCGCTAAGCGGGGGAACACCATATATTTT.

Written as DNA, the CDR3 is TGTGCCAGTAGTATCTCAGGGGTGGACACCGGGGAGCTGTTTTTT. Encoded protein: CASSISGVDTGELFF. The chain carries TRBV19 and TRBJ2-2; maybe TRBD1 (6 bases). The CDR3 is 15 residues long. The germline V gene has CDR1 LNHDA and CDR2 SQIVND (reference sequence). Trimming removed 3 bases from V and 3 bases from J, with 11 bases in between.

The rearrangement uses TRBV7-3 and TRBJ2-1; the D gene is possibly TRBD1 (5 bases). The CDR3 contains 15 residues. Looked up from germline, CDR1 is SGHTA and CDR2 is FQGTGA. Trimming took off 0 bases at V and 0 bases at J, with 6 bases between the two ends. The CDR3 DNA follows: TGTGCCAGCAGCTTAACAACAGGCTCCTACAATGAGCAGTTCTTC. Translated, it gives CASSLTTGSYNEQFF.

This chain links TRBV5-1 with TRBJ2-7; 9 bases align to TRBD1. The CDR3 consists of 14 residues. With V trimmed by 5 bases and J by 2 bases, 5 bases remained unmatched. Per germline, CDR1 SGHRS and CDR2 YFSETQ. The CDR3 coding sequence is TGCGCCAGCAGTCCGACAGGGGGGACCTACGAGCAGTACTTC. Translated, it gives CASSPTGGTYEQYF. Based on the CDR3 plus reference TRBV5-1 and TRBJ2-7, the full variable domain is KAGVTQTPRYLIKTRGQQVTLSCSPISGHRSVSWYQQTPGQGLQFLFEYFSETQRNKGNFPGRFSGRQFSNSRSEMNVSTLELGDSALYLCASSPTGGTYEQYFGPGTRLTVT.

This clone has only a few counts. The chain uses TRBV19 and TRBJ2-2, with D possibly TRBD2 on 5 matching bases. Trimming removed 5 bases from V and 3 bases from J, with 10 bases in between. Looked up from germline, CDR1 is LNHDA and CDR2 is SQIVND (reference sequence). This CDR3 contains 14 residues. The CDR3 coding sequence is TGTGCCAGTAGTGAGGGCAGCTACACCGGGGAGCTGTTTTTT. Amino acid sequence: CASSEGSYTGELFF.

CDR3: CASGLSTRDSPFGSFFVGYTF. The CDR3 DNA sequence: TGTGCTAGTGGTTTGTCAACAAGGGACAGTCCGTTTGGGAGTTTTTTCGTGGGCTACACCTTC. V usage is TRBV12-5 and J usage is TRBJ1-2; 7 bases agree with TRBD1. The germline V gene has CDR1 LGHNT and CDR2 FRNRAP. Trimming took 2 bases from V and 8 from J; bases not matched to a gene: 29. The CDR3 has 21 amino acids.

The rearrangement uses TRBV7-9 and TRBJ2-7, with a possible D match to TRBD2 (5 bases). The CDR3 has 16 amino acids. V was pared by 0 bases and J by 0 bases, with 12 bases between. Germline CDR1 SEHNR, CDR2 FQNEAQ (reference sequence). The CDR3 protein is CASSLAGGQTSYEQYF. As DNA, the CDR3 is TGTGCCAGCAGCTTAGCCGGCGGGCAGACCTCCTACGAGCAGTACTTC.

V gene TRBV5-1 combines with J gene TRBJ1-1, with TRBD1 matching 11 bases. Germline loops: CDR1 SGHRS, CDR2 YFSETQ. The CDR3 length is 15 residues. V lost 4 bases, J lost 5 bases, and 7 bases stayed unmatched. The CDR3 reads CASSRAGQGETEAFF. CDR3 nucleotide sequence: TGCGCCAGCAGCCGGGCGGGACAGGGGGAAACTGAAGCTTTCTTT.

The rearrangement uses TRBV9 and TRBJ1-1; 7 nucleotides agree with TRBD1. Germline CDR1 reads SGDLS; CDR2 reads YYNGEE. Losses at the gene ends were 1 base for V and 3 bases for J; bases not matched to a gene: 3. The CDR3 loop spans 14 amino acids. CDR3 protein: CASSVWDSYTEAFF. The CDR3 nucleotides read TGTGCCAGCAGCGTATGGGACAGCTACACTGAAGCTTTCTTT.

V and J are TRBV7-3 and TRBJ2-5; D is ambiguous. The CDR3 runs to 13 residues. Germline V gives CDR1 SGHTA, CDR2 FQGTGA. Trimming pared 2 bases from V and 5 bases from J, leaving 9 bases between. The DNA for the CDR3 is TGTGCCAGCAGCTTACCCCCCGCGGAGACCCAGTACTTC. It translates to CASSLPPAETQYF.